This TCR beta chain originates from a study of blood T cell repertoires in COVID-19. Study-wide context: The United States, Italy and Spain provided the acute and convalescent COVID-19 samples.

Trimming took 2 bases from V and 7 from J; bases not matched to a gene: 10. The length of the CDR3 is 15 residues. Germline values: CDR1 MGHRA, CDR2 YSYEKL. Sequenced by immunoSEQ multiplex PCR; TCRdb stores in-frame clones only, minus some. The table has about 260,000 clones, around 90% seen once. Specimen: peripheral blood. The rearrangement uses TRBV4-1 and TRBJ1-1; 7 positions match TRBD1. The TCR comes from a woman in her 40s with acute or convalescent COVID-19. CDR3 protein: CASSQPTDRRSEAFF. DNA for the CDR3: TGCGCCAGCAGCCAACCGACGGACAGGAGGAGTGAAGCTTTCTTT.